Included here is one T cell receptor (beta chain) sequence, with context. Its matching antigen is unknown. The split of CD4+ cells yielded CD45RA+ naive and CD45RA-negative memory subsets. This sample is part of a study of shared clonotypes between healthy human individuals. Regarding the study as a whole: Limited genetic and exposure-history diversity came from having few donors.

Germline loops: CDR1 DFQATT, CDR2 SNEGSKA (reference sequence). This CDR3 is built from 11 residues. Produced via immunoSEQ multiplex PCR; TCRdb's table is partial and in-frame only. The table has roughly 2 million clones, 85% to 95% seen once; the top ten hold 0.1% to 0.15%. This receptor was identified in a man in his late teens or twenties in good health. V gene TRBV20-1 combines with J gene TRBJ1-2; TRBD1 matches 8 bases. Sequenced material: naive CD4+ T cells sorted from blood. The subset was: CD45RA+ positively selected. The CDR3 spells CRGTGGDGYTF. The CDR3 DNA sequence: TGCAGGGGAACAGGGGGAGATGGCTACACCTTC.